A selection of T cell receptor beta chains follows, all from one sample in a study of blood T cell repertoires in COVID-19. The protocol was immunoSEQ multiplex PCR, while the TCRdb copy is restricted to in-frame clones and leaves out a portion. The data show 250,000 to 350,000 clones, about 81% seen once. The sample comprised peripheral blood. These receptors were collected from a human donor with COVID-19, enrolled during active disease. The donor label of this sample is uncertain. Both conserved end residues are part of each CDR3. The D gene is left open where the match is weak. Clone size, where shown, is once, few, many, or a class for clones that have expanded.

TGTGCCAGCAGCCAGCTGGGGGGGGCTCTGAACACTGAAGCTTTCTTT	CASSQLGGALNTEAFF	16	TRBV11-2	.	.	TRBJ1-1
TGTGCCAGTAGTGCCTATGCGCGAGGGCCACACAATGAGCAGTTCTTC	CASSAYARGPHNEQFF	16	TRBV19	once	.	TRBJ2-1
TGTGCCAGCAGCCGGGGCGGACTAGAGGACAATCAGCCCCAGCATTTT	CASSRGGLEDNQPQHF	16	TRBV7-8	.	.	TRBJ1-5
TGTGCCAGCAGTCCGGATCCTGGGGGGATTTCACCCCTCCACTTT	CASSPDPGGISPLHF	15	TRBV27	.	.	TRBJ1-6
TGTGCCAGCAGCCTGAGGGGGCCTCAGGGAGAGACCCAGTACTTC	CASSLRGPQGETQYF	15	TRBV3-1/TRBV3-2	.	TRBD1	TRBJ2-5
TGTGCCAGCAGCCCCGGGGGCGGGGGCAAGGAGACCCAGTACTTC	CASSPGGGGKETQYF	15	TRBV7-9	many	.	TRBJ2-5
TGTGCCAGTAGTATTCAACTAGCGGAGGGGGGTGAGCAGTTCTTC	CASSIQLAEGGEQFF	15	TRBV19	.	TRBD2	TRBJ2-1
TGTGCCAGCAGCGTATTCGGAGGGGCTAGACTCACAGATACGCAGTATTTT	CASSVFGGARLTDTQYF	17	TRBV9	.	.	TRBJ2-3
TGTGCCAGCAGTTACGAGGACAGGGGTACCAGGGATTACTCTGGGGCCAACGTCCTGACTTTC	CASSYEDRGTRDYSGANVLTF	21	TRBV6-2/TRBV6-3	.	TRBD1	TRBJ2-6
TGTGCCTGGAGTCCACGACGAATAACGGGGAACACTGAAGCTTTCTTT	CAWSPRRITGNTEAFF	16	TRBV30	few	.	TRBJ1-1
TGTGCCTGGACCCTAGAGAATGTCGTTGAAGCTTTCTTT	CAWTLENVVEAFF	13	TRBV30	few	.	TRBJ1-1
TGTGCCAGCAGCTTTGGGGCCCAAGAGACCCAGTACTTC	CASSFGAQETQYF	13	TRBV12-3/TRBV12-4	.	.	TRBJ2-5
TGTGCCAGCAACCAAAGGGGGTACCAAGAGACCCAGTACTTC	CASNQRGYQETQYF	14	TRBV5-6	.	.	TRBJ2-5
TGTGCCAGTACCCGGGTAGGAGGACTAGCGTCCTCCGAGCAGTACTTC	CASTRVGGLASSEQYF	16	TRBV19	once	TRBD2	TRBJ2-7
TGTGCCAGCTCACCGGCCGCCAGCACAGATACGCAGTATTTT	CASSPAASTDTQYF	14	TRBV18	.	.	TRBJ2-3
TGTGCCAGCAGTACCTCTCGACAGAACAATGAGCAGTTCTTC	CASSTSRQNNEQFF	14	TRBV6-5	.	.	TRBJ2-1
TGTGCCAGCAGCCAAGAGTTCCCGGGAGGGGGGACAGATACGCAGTATTTT	CASSQEFPGGGTDTQYF	17	TRBV3-1/TRBV3-2	.	TRBD2	TRBJ2-3
TGTGCCAGTAACCCGGGGGCAGGGGGCTCTGGTGAGCAGTTCTTC	CASNPGAGGSGEQFF	15	TRBV19	.	TRBD1	TRBJ2-1
TGTGCCAGCAGCTTAGTGAGCACTGCAGATACGCAGTATTTT	CASSLVSTADTQYF	14	TRBV11-3	.	.	TRBJ2-3
TGCAGTGCTAGTCCCAGGGTGATCTCCTACAATGAGCAGTTCTTC	CSASPRVISYNEQFF	15	TRBV20-1	.	.	TRBJ2-1
TGTGCCAGCAGCCCCGGGACTAGAAGCACCGGGGAGCTGTTTTTT	CASSPGTRSTGELFF	15	TRBV11-2	few	TRBD2	TRBJ2-2
TGCAGCGGTGAAATCCGGACTAGCGGGGTCAATGAGCAGTTCTTC	CSGEIRTSGVNEQFF	15	TRBV29-1	few	TRBD2	TRBJ2-1
TGTGCCAGCAGCGTAGGCGTGCTGGCGAACACCGGGGAGCTGTTTTTT	CASSVGVLANTGELFF	16	TRBV9	.	.	TRBJ2-2
TGCGCCAGCAGCTTGGAGGGGACTAGCGTTGGAGAAGAGCAGTTCTTC	CASSLEGTSVGEEQFF	16	TRBV5-1	.	TRBD2	TRBJ2-1
TGTGCCAGCAGGGTGACTGGGTGGAACACTGAAGCTTTCTTT	CASRVTGWNTEAFF	14	TRBV2	.	.	TRBJ1-1
TGTGCCAGCTCATCTCTAGCGCTTAGGACCTACAATGAGCAGTTCTTC	CASSSLALRTYNEQFF	16	TRBV18	.	.	TRBJ2-1
TGTGCCAGCAGCCCGGGCGGAGGGAGCTCCTATAATTCACCCCTCCACTTT	CASSPGGGSSYNSPLHF	17	TRBV7-9	few	.	TRBJ1-6
TGTGCCAGCAGCGTAGAGGACAGGGGGAGCTCTGGAAACACCATATATTTT	CASSVEDRGSSGNTIYF	17	TRBV9	.	TRBD1	TRBJ1-3
TGTGCCAGCAGTTACTTGCAGCAAGAGACCCAGTACTTC	CASSYLQQETQYF	13	TRBV6-6	.	.	TRBJ2-5
TGCGCCAGCAGTTCATCGAGCTCCTACAATGAGCAGTTCTTC	CASSSSSSYNEQFF	14	TRBV10-2	once	.	TRBJ2-1
TGTGCCAGCAGTCACGGGGGACTAGCGGGAGGGGTGCAGTTCTTC	CASSHGGLAGGVQFF	15	TRBV28	.	TRBD2	TRBJ2-1
TGCGCCAGCAGCTTGTCGGGGAGGGGTGGGATGGAGACCCAGTACTTC	CASSLSGRGGMETQYF	16	TRBV5-1	.	TRBD2	TRBJ2-5
TGTGCCAGCAGCCAAGCCCTTGGACTAGCTTCCCAAGAGACCCAGTACTTC	CASSQALGLASQETQYF	17	TRBV3-1/TRBV3-2	once	TRBD2	TRBJ2-5
TGCAGCGTTTCGACAGGGGGTTACAATGAGCAGTTCTTC	CSVSTGGYNEQFF	13	TRBV29-1	.	TRBD1	TRBJ2-1
TGTGCCAGCAGTTACTCACACAGGGGGCTTGAAGCTTTCTTT	CASSYSHRGLEAFF	14	TRBV6-2/TRBV6-3	.	TRBD1	TRBJ1-1
TGTGCCAGCAGCGTAGTTTCCGGGGGCACTGAAGCTTTCTTT	CASSVVSGGTEAFF	14	TRBV9	once	.	TRBJ1-1
TGTGCCTGGAGTTACCTCCGGACAGCGGGCACAGATACGCAGTATTTT	CAWSYLRTAGTDTQYF	16	TRBV30	.	.	TRBJ2-3
TGCGCCAGCAGCCAAGATATGGCAGGCCTTTATGGCTACACCTTC	CASSQDMAGLYGYTF	15	TRBV4-1	few	.	TRBJ1-2
TGTGCCAGCAGTTTCTCCCGGGGGACTACTGAAGCTTTCTTT	CASSFSRGTTEAFF	14	TRBV28	.	.	TRBJ1-1
TGTGCCAGCAGCTTATTGGGGCGGACTGAAGCTTTCTTT	CASSLLGRTEAFF	13	TRBV7-3	.	.	TRBJ1-1
TGCAGTGCTAGTGTCCGGGACAAATACTACGAGCAGTACTTC	CSASVRDKYYEQYF	14	TRBV20-1	few	.	TRBJ2-7
TGTGCCAGCAGAGCGGGAGTGGGTGAGCAGTACTTC	CASRAGVGEQYF	12	TRBV6-5	.	TRBD2	TRBJ2-7
TGTGCCAGCAGCTCAGAAGGGAGAGAGGATACGCAGTATTTT	CASSSEGREDTQYF	14	TRBV7-2	.	.	TRBJ2-3
TGTGCCACCAATAATTTGAGCTCCTACGAGCAGTACTTC	CATNNLSSYEQYF	13	TRBV28	.	.	TRBJ2-7
TGCGCCAGCAGCCAAGATCCCAGGGTGAGGACTGAAGCTTTCTTT	CASSQDPRVRTEAFF	15	TRBV4-3	.	.	TRBJ1-1
TGTGCCAGCAGTTTTTCCCAGGACTCTTTTTACTATGGCTACACCTTC	CASSFSQDSFYYGYTF	16	TRBV28	.	.	TRBJ1-2
TGTGCCAGCAGTCCCCAGGGACACCCGAGCACTGAAGCTTTCTTT	CASSPQGHPSTEAFF	15	TRBV28	.	.	TRBJ1-1
TGCGCCAGCAGCTCCCGGGCAGGGGCCACAGATACGCAGTATTTT	CASSSRAGATDTQYF	15	TRBV5-1	.	.	TRBJ2-3
TGCAGCGTTGATCGGGGGACTAGCGGGAGCAAGCAAGAGACCCAGTACTTC	CSVDRGTSGSKQETQYF	17	TRBV29-1	once	TRBD2	TRBJ2-5
TGTGCCAGCAGCCGTTTATTTAGTCGCGGGAGTATGGATGAGCAGTTCTTC	CASSRLFSRGSMDEQFF	17	TRBV28	.	TRBD2	TRBJ2-1
TGTGCCAGCAGCCCCCGGGGGACAGGGAGGTTGGGGGAGCAGTACTTC	CASSPRGTGRLGEQYF	16	TRBV9	.	TRBD1	TRBJ2-7
TGTGCCAGCTCACCGGGTCTAGCGGGAGGAACCTACGAGCAGTACTTC	CASSPGLAGGTYEQYF	16	TRBV18	.	TRBD2	TRBJ2-7
TGTGCCAGCAGTCCCCGACTAGCGGGAGGGAACAATGAGCAGTTCTTC	CASSPRLAGGNNEQFF	16	TRBV2	.	TRBD2	TRBJ2-1
TGTGCCAGCAGTTTAACTAGTAACTATGGCTACACCTTC	CASSLTSNYGYTF	13	TRBV12-3/TRBV12-4	many	.	TRBJ1-2
TGTGCCAGCAGTGAAAGTCCCGGCAGGCTTAATTCACCCCTCCACTTT	CASSESPGRLNSPLHF	16	TRBV6-1	.	.	TRBJ1-6
TGTGCCAGCAGCTTGGATAGAACGGGTAATGAGCAGTTCTTC	CASSLDRTGNEQFF	14	TRBV5-4	.	.	TRBJ2-1
TGTGCCAGCAGAGCGCAGGGGGCCAACACTGAAGCTTTCTTT	CASRAQGANTEAFF	14	TRBV6-5	.	TRBD1	TRBJ1-1
TGTGCCAGCAGCCCGCGTCTCGCGGGGAGGCGGAATGCCGGGGAGCTGTTTTTT	CASSPRLAGRRNAGELFF	18	TRBV9	.	.	TRBJ2-2
TGTGCCAGCAAACTCTCAGGGACTAGGCGTCAAGAGACCCAGTACTTC	CASKLSGTRRQETQYF	16	TRBV7-8	.	TRBD2	TRBJ2-5